The source of this T cell receptor (beta chain) is a study of OX40 agonist ivuxolimab in advanced cancers. Study as a whole: The study gave patients intravenous ivuxolimab at 0.01 to 10 mg/kg every 2 weeks. Patients with hepatocellular carcinoma, melanoma, renal cell or head and neck cancer made up the dose-escalation patients.

Autoimmune disease history or systemic immunosuppression disqualified patients. On cycle 4 day 1 and cycle 7 day 1, as well as at baseline, blood was sampled. This clone was seen just once. TCRdb's table, derived via immunoSEQ multiplex PCR, lists solely in-frame clones and lacks some. Of tens of thousands of clones in the sample, over 70% are singletons; the top ten hold approximately 4.4%. CDR1 is SGHAT and CDR2 is FQNNGV in the germline V gene. This CDR3 has 14 residues. After removal of 3 bases from V and 0 bases from J, the junction contained 1 base not matched to a gene. The input for sequencing was CD4+ or CD8+ T cells sorted from blood, taken in a trial of the OX40 agonist ivuxolimab. The chain joins TRBV11-2 to TRBJ2-7, with 8 bases aligning to TRBD2. The source of this sequence is an adult with an advanced solid tumor such as melanoma, head and neck, liver or kidney cancer. CDR3 in DNA: TGTGCCAGCAGCTTTACTAGCGGCTCCTACGAGCAGTACTTC. It is translated as CASSFTSGSYEQYF.